This T cell receptor (beta chain) was obtained from a study of cytomegalovirus exposure and HLA in healthy donors. Vbeta (60) and Jbeta (13) primers were used in the PCR. The protocol was immunoSEQ multiplex PCR, while the TCRdb copy is restricted to in-frame clones and leaves out a portion. The data hold 150,000 to 200,000 clones, with roughly 79% observed a single time. With respect to this clone: Its antigen is unidentified.

Study-level points and caveats: Among donors in an Asian-associated ancestry cluster, a later analysis reportedly found fewer N-insertions than the roughly 700-donor mean.

The CDR3 sequence is 14 residues long. V shed 5 bases and J shed 1 base, with 11 bases lying between them. CDR1 SGHAT and CDR2 FQNNGV come from the germline V gene. This clonotype was obtained from a woman aged 35 to 49 in good health and CMV-seronegative. The specimen sequenced was PBMCs. V is TRBV11-2 and J is TRBJ1-1; D uncertain. The CDR3 protein is CASSTSVANTEAFF. CDR3 bases: TGTGCCAGCAGCACTAGCGTGGCGAACACTGAAGCTTTCTTT.